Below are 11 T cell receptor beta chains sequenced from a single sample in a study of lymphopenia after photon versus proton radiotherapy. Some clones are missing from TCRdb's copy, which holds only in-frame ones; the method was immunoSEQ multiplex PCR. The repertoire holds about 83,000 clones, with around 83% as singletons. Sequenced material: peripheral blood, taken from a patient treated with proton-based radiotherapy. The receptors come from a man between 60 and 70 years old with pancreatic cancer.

CDR3 bases: TGCAGCGTCGTCGGGACAGCACATGAGCAGTTCTTC. This gives the protein CSVVGTAHEQFF. The rearrangement joins TRBV29-1 to TRBJ2-1, with 7 bases fitting TRBD1. Germline CDR1 SQVTM, CDR2 ANQGSEA. Unmatched junction bases numbered 7, after V lost 6 bases and J lost 8 bases. The CDR3 is 12 amino acids.

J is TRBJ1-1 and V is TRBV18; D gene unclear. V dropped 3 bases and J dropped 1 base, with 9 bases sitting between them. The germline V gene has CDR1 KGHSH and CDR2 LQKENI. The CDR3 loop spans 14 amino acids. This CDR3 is CASSPMTRNTEAFF. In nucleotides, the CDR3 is TGTGCCAGCTCACCTATGACAAGGAACACTGAAGCTTTCTTT.

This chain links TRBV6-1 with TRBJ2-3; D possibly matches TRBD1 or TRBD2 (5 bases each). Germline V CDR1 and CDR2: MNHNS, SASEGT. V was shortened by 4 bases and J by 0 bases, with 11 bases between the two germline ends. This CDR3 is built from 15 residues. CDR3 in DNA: TGTGCCAGCAGTGGGGACCTTTGGAGCACAGATACGCAGTATTTT. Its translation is CASSGDLWSTDTQYF.

The CDR3 here is CRGQAGTEAFF. The CDR3 DNA reads TGCAGGGGCCAAGCGGGCACTGAAGCTTTCTTT. This rearrangement joins TRBV20-1 to TRBJ1-1; D is ambiguous. In germline, CDR1 is DFQATT, CDR2 SNEGSKA (reference sequence). CDR3 length equals 11 residues.

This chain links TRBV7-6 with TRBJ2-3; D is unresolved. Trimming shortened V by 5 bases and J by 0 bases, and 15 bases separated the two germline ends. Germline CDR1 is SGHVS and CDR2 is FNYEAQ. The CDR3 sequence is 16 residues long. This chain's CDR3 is CASSRSSLPSTDTQYF. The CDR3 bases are TGTGCCAGCAGCCGGTCGTCACTTCCTAGCACAGATACGCAGTATTTT.

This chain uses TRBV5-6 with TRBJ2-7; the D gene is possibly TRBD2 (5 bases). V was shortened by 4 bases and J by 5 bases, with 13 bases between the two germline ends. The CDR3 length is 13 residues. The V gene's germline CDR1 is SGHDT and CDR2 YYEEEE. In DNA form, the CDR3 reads TGTGCCAGCAGCCGACTATGGATGAACGAGCAGTACTTC. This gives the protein CASSRLWMNEQYF. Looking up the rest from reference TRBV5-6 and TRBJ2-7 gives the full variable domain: DAGVTQSPTHLIKTRGQQVTLRCSPKSGHDTVSWYQQALGQGPQFIFQYYEEEERQRGNFPDRFSGHQFPNYSSELNVNALLLGDSALYLCASSRLWMNEQYFGPGTRLTVT.

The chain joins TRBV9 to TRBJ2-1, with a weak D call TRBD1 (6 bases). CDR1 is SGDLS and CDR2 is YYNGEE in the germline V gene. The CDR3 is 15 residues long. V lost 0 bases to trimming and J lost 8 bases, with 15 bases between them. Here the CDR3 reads CASSVEGDNADEQFF. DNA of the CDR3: TGTGCCAGCAGCGTAGAGGGGGACAACGCGGATGAGCAGTTCTTC.

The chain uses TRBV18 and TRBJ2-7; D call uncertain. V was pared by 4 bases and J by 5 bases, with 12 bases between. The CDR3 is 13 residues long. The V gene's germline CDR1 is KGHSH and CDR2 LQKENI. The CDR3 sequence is CASSRVGMDEQYF. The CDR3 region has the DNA TGTGCCAGCTCACGCGTAGGGATGGACGAGCAGTACTTC.

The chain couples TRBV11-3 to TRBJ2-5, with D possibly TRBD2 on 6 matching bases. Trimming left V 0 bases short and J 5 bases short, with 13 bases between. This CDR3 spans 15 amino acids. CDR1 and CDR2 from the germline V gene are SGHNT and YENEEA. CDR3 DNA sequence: TGTGCCAGCAGCTTAGAACTAGCTCGACGGGAGACCCAGTACTTC. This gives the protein CASSLELARRETQYF.

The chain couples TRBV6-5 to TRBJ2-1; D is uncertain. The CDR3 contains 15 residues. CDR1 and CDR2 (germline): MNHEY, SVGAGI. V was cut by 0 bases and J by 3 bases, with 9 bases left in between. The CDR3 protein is CASSYSGRNYNEQFF. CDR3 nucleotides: TGTGCCAGCAGTTACTCTGGGCGGAACTACAATGAGCAGTTCTTC.

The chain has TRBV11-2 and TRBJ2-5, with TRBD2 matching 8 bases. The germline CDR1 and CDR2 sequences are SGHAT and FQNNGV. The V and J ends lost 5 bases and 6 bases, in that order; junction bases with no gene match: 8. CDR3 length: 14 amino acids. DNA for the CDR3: TGTGCCAGCAGCCTGAACGCGGGAGGACAGACCCAGTACTTC. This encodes CASSLNAGGQTQYF.